Sequencing of this T cell receptor beta chain was carried out in a study of Tregs in tolerant kidney transplant recipients. Here immunoSEQ multiplex PCR was the method, and the copy in TCRdb shows in-frame clones only, minus some. This table holds 74,000 or so clones, roughly 90% found once. Recipients received nonmyeloablative bone marrow transplants from related graft donors, with transient mixed chimerism. The ends were cut back, 4 bases at V and 7 bases at J, with 20 bases in the middle. The CDR3 is 16 residues long. Germline-derived CDR1 and CDR2 are SGHRS and YFSETQ. This receptor was obtained from a human patient who received a combined kidney and bone marrow transplant. Part of the T cell pool may stem from the graft donor. The chain has TRBV5-1 and TRBJ1-4; D call uncertain. The sample was CD4+ T cells from blood (PBMCs), taken 24 months after the transplant. The CDR3 here is CASSPILVGGFEKLFF. CDR3 nucleotides: TGCGCCAGCAGCCCAATCCTTGTCGGCGGTTTTGAAAAACTGTTTTTT.